The 8 T cell receptor beta chains below all came from one sample that was sequenced in a study of blood T cells in healthy people across ages. A second PCR, run for about 7 to 11 cycles, used a sample-barcoded 5' primer plus a J-beta primer mix. One entry per CDR3 protein results from TCRdb running MiXCR on the 5' RACE reads. The table lists about 1.4 million distinct CDR3 sequences, 55% to 75% of them singletons. Sequencing was carried out using blood. The receptors shown here come from a man aged 18 to 29 in good health.

The chain combines TRBV5-1 with TRBJ2-7; TRBD1 matches at 9 bases. J lost 5 bases, V lost 4 bases, and 4 bases had no gene match. The germline gives CDR1 SGHRS, CDR2 YFSETQ. The CDR3 contains 13 residues. Here the CDR3 DNA reads TGCGCCAGCAGCCTGGACAGGGGTGACGAGCAGTACTTC. Translating it yields CASSLDRGDEQYF.

The chain combines TRBV20-1 with TRBJ1-4; D ambiguous. Trimming cost V 6 bases and J 8 bases, with 13 bases left between them. This CDR3 comprises 12 residues. Germline CDR1 is DFQATT and CDR2 is SNEGSKA (reference sequence). CDR3 amino acids: CSAPIGREKLFF. The CDR3, as DNA: TGCAGTGCCCCTATAGGGCGGGAAAAACTGTTTTTT.

CDR3 protein: CASSLAPPLTTSGRAGAHYEQYF. In DNA, the CDR3 is TGTGCCAGCAGCTTAGCCCCACCGCTGACGACTAGCGGGAGGGCTGGTGCACACTACGAGCAGTACTTC. The V call is TRBV7-2, the J call TRBJ2-7; 14 bases line up with TRBD2. V was pared by 0 bases and J by 3 bases, with 22 bases of the junction left unmatched. CDR1 and CDR2 (germline): SGHTA, FQGNSA. This CDR3 has 23 residues.

This clonotype was counted once. The CDR3 sequence is CSARDVYEAFF. CDR3 in DNA: TGCAGTGCTAGAGATGTATACGAAGCTTTCTTT. The V gene is TRBV20-1, the J gene TRBJ1-1; D not resolved. V was trimmed by 0 bases and J by 8 bases, leaving 7 bases between them. CDR1 is DFQATT, CDR2 SNEGSKA, per germline (reference sequence). This CDR3 region has 11 residues.

This chain uses TRBV19 with TRBJ2-2; D unclear. V lost 1 base, J lost 8 bases, and 8 bases lay in between. The length of the CDR3 is 13 residues. From germline, CDR1 is LNHDA and CDR2 SQIVND (reference sequence). This CDR3 is CASSIATQGELFF. The CDR3, as DNA: TGTGCCAGTAGTATAGCGACTCAGGGGGAGCTGTTTTTT.

This clonotype was detected only a few times. The CDR3 DNA reads TGTGCCAGCAGACGCCTTGGGGAGACCCAGTACTTC. Protein product: CASRRLGETQYF. The V and J genes are TRBV28 and TRBJ2-5, with D hard to call. The CDR3 is made up of 12 amino acids. The V end lost 6 bases, the J end lost 5 bases, and 10 bases lay between the germline ends. Germline CDR1 and CDR2: MDHEN and SYDVKM. Together with reference TRBV28 and TRBJ2-5, the CDR3 gives the full variable domain: DVKVTQSSRYLVKRTGEKVFLECVQDMDHENMFWYRQDPGLGLRLIYFSYDVKMKEKGDIPEGYSVSREKKERFSLILESASTNQTSMYLCASRRLGETQYFGPGTRLLVL.

This clonotype has more than one count but fewer than ten. The chain uses TRBV11-2 and TRBJ1-2; no reliable D call. The ends were cut back, 4 bases at V and 4 bases at J, with 16 bases in the middle. The CDR3 is 15 amino acids. The germline CDR1 and CDR2 sequences are SGHAT and FQNNGV. CDR3 sequence reads: CASSYTGGLRYGYTF. In DNA, the CDR3 is TGTGCCAGCAGCTATACCGGAGGGCTCCGCTATGGCTACACCTTC. The whole variable domain, remainder taken from reference TRBV11-2 and TRBJ1-2, is EAGVAQSPRYKIIEKRQSVAFWCNPISGHATLYWYQQILGQGPKLLIQFQNNGVVDDSQLPKDRFSAERLKGVDSTLKIQPAKLEDSAVYLCASSYTGGLRYGYTFGSGTRLTVV.

The V gene is TRBV6-2 or TRBV6-3, the J gene TRBJ2-2; D may be TRBD2 (6 bases). This CDR3 has 14 residues. Germline CDR1 is MNHEY and CDR2 is SVGEGT. V was shortened by 6 bases and J by 4 bases, with 12 bases between the two germline ends. In DNA form, the CDR3 reads TGTGCCAGCAGCATTAGCGGACTCACCGGGGAGCTGTTTTTT. This encodes CASSISGLTGELFF.